Below, one T cell receptor beta chain is given with its context. This clone has only one observation. What this receptor recognizes is not known. No base quality information exists; no much larger clone differs at one position. This entry belongs to a study of shared clonotypes between healthy human individuals (dated by TCRdb to about 2020). In the study overall: Three men and a couple of women, aged 18 to 49 years, made up the cohort. For each donor, CD4 naive and CD4 memory were each run on three plates, CD8 naive on two plates, and CD8 memory on one plate. To estimate repertoire size and how much clonotypes are shared between individuals, the study performed deep sequencing of blood TCR repertoires from 4 to 6 healthy adults. Different laboratories and diverse techniques were used to prepare libraries and sequence TCR repertoires, to increase sequencing depth and limit assay-specific biases. Leukapheresis yielded between about 0.8 and 8.9 billion PBMCs per donor.

Study-wide findings and limitations: Rarefaction of sorted-subset datasets indicated incomplete sequencing despite the large sequencing depth. Pairwise subsampling led to the expectation that sequencing depth would affect the degree of clonotype sharing among donors. Sampling was restricted to blood, and TCR repertoires in tissues likely differ from the TCR repertoires found in blood. When several donors were compared, the shared fraction of clonotypes was around 4.6% for naive CD4, around 3.5% for naive CD8, 2% to 2.5% for memory CD4, and around 0.37% for memory CD8. Estimated clonotype richness was generally larger for naive than for memory subsets. Because the study included a small number of donors, the genetic and exposure-history diversity represented was limited. Compared with non-shared clonotypes, the clonotypes found in all four sorted-subset donors had higher generation probabilities.

Healthy HIV-negative adults with no recently reported acute infections or vaccinations were included as donors. All donors were Caucasian adults living in Nashville, Tennessee, USA. CD4+ T cells were enriched by magnetic negative selection, after which naive cells were positively selected on CD45RA and the negative fraction was taken as the memory subset. Blood was collected by leukapheresis, and PBMCs were isolated by Ficoll-Histopaque density gradient centrifugation and then cryopreserved in liquid nitrogen vapor phase. Analytical flow cytometry was used to check the purity and quantity of each magnetically sorted T cell population. Genomic DNA was isolated from each sorted fraction and quantified by UV absorbance on a Nanodrop 2000c. Using the deep immunoSEQ assay, multiplex PCR amplified TCR CDR3 regions from genomic DNA. For each cell subset, the extracted genomic DNA was distributed evenly across all wells of several immunoSEQ 96-well plates, and each plate served as one replicate. Each replicate PCR for sorted subsets received approximately 220 ng genomic DNA, equal to about 30,000 T cell genomes. Purified libraries were measured with a Qubit 3.0 fluorometer, size-checked on a Bioanalyzer 2100, and measured again with the KAPA Library Quantification kit. Every immunoSEQ 96-well plate was sequenced on a dedicated single-read 150-cycle Illumina NextSeq 550 flow cell. The published analysis was carried out like this. Because the immunoSEQ output included only junctional sequences and no quality scores, the filtering could not be the same as the filtering used for full-length reads. Sequences were annotated with PyIR, a Python wrapper for IgBLAST v1.9, using IMGT germline references to assign V/J genes and CDR3. Any read was removed if the V/J assignment was weak (E-value above 1e-6), the CDR3 was missing, or the read contained stop codons, out-of-frame junctions, or ambiguous translated residues. V3J clonotypes were defined as sequences sharing the same inferred V gene, J gene, and CDR3 amino acid sequence. The percentage overlap between two repertoires was calculated by dividing the number of shared unique clonotypes by the size of the smaller repertoire. RTK rarefaction, the Chao1 estimator, and Recon v2.1 estimates of unobserved clonotypes were used to assess repertoire richness. For all TCRbeta clonotypes obtained by the gDNA method from a few donors, generation probabilities were computed with OLGA. TCRdb took over this immuneACCESS table, retaining in-frame rearrangements with V and J assigned. Such tables are incomplete; in checked studies, under half of the missing clones stem from an unresolved V gene, and the remainder is unexplained. The V and J calls and clone size were taken over from that table, and D and trimming were inferred from the DNA. For this sample the table gives 1.4 million or so clones, of which approximately 98.5% were detected only once. The ten largest clones represent under 0.45% of the sample.

CDR1 LNHDA and CDR2 SQIVND are derived from the germline V gene (reference sequence). V loses 7 bases, J loses 5 bases, and the germline ends lie 11 bases apart. Inclusive of the bounding cysteine and phenylalanine, the CDR3 is 12 residues long. Just CDR3 DNA is preserved here, 36 bases in frame from base 1. Sequenced input: naive CD4+ T cells sorted from blood. The sample's cell subset or site label, in plain terms: CD45RA+ positively selected. This TCR was sampled from a man aged 25 to 45 in good health. The chain employs TRBV19 and TRBJ1-2, and TRBD1 may be the D gene, going by 5 matching bases. The nucleotide sequence reads as follows: TGTGCCAGTACCCGAGACAGTTATGGCTACACCTTC. Its translation is CASTRDSYGYTF.